The T cell receptor beta chain described here comes from a study of beta chain features in type 1 diabetes. A CD45RO/CCR7/CD25/CD127/CD95/CD27 panel sorted naive, central memory, regulatory and stem cell-like memory CD4+ cells. This clone was seen only a few times. CDR3 length equals 14 residues. V was clipped by 6 bases and J by 2 bases, with 14 bases between them. Germline assignment: CDR1 SEHNR and CDR2 FQNEAQ (reference sequence). Expressed TCRB transcripts were sequenced because the entire RNA isolate underwent reverse transcription. Roughly 3.6 million reads per sample on average were obtained from naive, central memory and regulatory T cell samples. TCRdb's table, derived via immunoSEQ multiplex PCR, lists solely in-frame clones and lacks some. Found here are about half a million clones, about 32% of them singletons; the top ten hold around 0.065%.

Sequencing used naive CD4+ T cells from blood. This rearrangement joins TRBV7-9 to TRBJ2-7; D is perhaps TRBD1 (5 bases). The source is a man aged 18-30 years in good health. The CDR3 nucleotides read TGTGCCAGCAGGGCGGACAATTCAGCCTACGAGCAGTACTTC. Its translation is CASRADNSAYEQYF.